This TCR beta chain was identified in a study of blood T cell repertoires in COVID-19 (dated by TCRdb to the early 2020s). About the investigation overall: Collaborator samples came from the United States, Italy and Spain and covered acute and convalescent phases of COVID-19. Subjects who had been exposed to COVID-19, were actively infected with it, or had recovered from it provided the deeply sampled blood TCRbeta repertoires that made up the dataset. The samples were drawn from two sources: the first 160 participants of the ongoing ImmuneRACE study, and fewer than 1,500 subjects contributed by 6 global collaborators. The repertoires were made available in a free public database intended to serve as a resource for research on the immune response to SARS-CoV-2. The prospective study material was composed of cDNA or gDNA derived from T cells, B-cell-depleted T cells, or PBMCs. HLA class I and class II types, where available, came from metadata supplied by the sample provider rather than from assay-based typing. Nearly every sample came with metadata listing a de-identified subject ID, COVID-19 status, age in years and sex. What the work shows at the level of the full study, not this receptor alone: The quantity of clinical and demographic metadata differed by source and by participant and was supplied without curation.

Looking up the germline V gene (reference sequence) yields CDR1 MNHEY and CDR2 SMNVEV. Spanning cysteine to phenylalanine, the CDR3 consists of 15 amino acids. Only the CDR3 DNA is retained, 45 bases long and in frame from the first base. The germline V end is reduced by 5 bases and the J end by 5 bases; junction bases left unmatched: 10. Remarks on this clone: Which antigen it targets is not known. Within one base of it there is no much larger clone, and no base qualities were kept.

TCRbeta CDR3 regions were amplified from genomic DNA by means of the immunoSEQ Assay, a bias-controlled multiplex PCR. In the source study's methods: Within the assay, amplification of reference gene primers was used to estimate how many nucleated cells each sample contained. To quantify the absolute abundance of each unique TCRbeta CDR3 rearrangement, sequence reads were collapsed and filtered. For each sample, productive Simpson clonality was calculated as the square root of Simpson's diversity index across productive rearrangements. Sourced from immuneACCESS, this table was stored by TCRdb with only in-frame sequences that have V and J called. A share of the clones is absent; for the studies checked, an unresolved V gene accounts for under half, and the remainder has no known explanation. The DNA was the basis for D and trimming; V, J and clone size are from that table. This sample has about 480,000 clones in its table, and more than 70% of those were observed once. Jointly, the top ten make up roughly 12% of the sample.

One collaborating source in Seattle enrolled patients during active infection and followed them longitudinally through the course of disease. The collaborating institutions used their own protocols to collect whole blood in K2EDTA tubes. For TCRbeta analysis, collaborators shipped samples as frozen whole blood, isolated PBMCs, or DNA extracted from either of those sample types. Recombination joined TRBV27 with TRBJ1-2; 8 central nucleotides agree with TRBD1. Input material: peripheral blood. The TCR comes from a woman in her 50s with COVID-19, enrolled during active disease. The CDR3 protein: CASSMGQAHPYGYTF. The DNA is as follows: TGTGCCAGCAGTATGGGACAGGCGCACCCTTATGGCTACACCTTC.